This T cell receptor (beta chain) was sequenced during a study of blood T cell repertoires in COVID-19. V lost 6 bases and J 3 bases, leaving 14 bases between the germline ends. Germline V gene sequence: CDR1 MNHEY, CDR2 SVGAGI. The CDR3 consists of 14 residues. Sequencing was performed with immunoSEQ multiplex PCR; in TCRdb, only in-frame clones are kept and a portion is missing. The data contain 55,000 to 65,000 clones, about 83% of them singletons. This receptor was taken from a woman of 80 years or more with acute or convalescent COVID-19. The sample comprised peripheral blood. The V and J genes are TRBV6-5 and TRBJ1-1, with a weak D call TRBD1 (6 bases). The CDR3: CASRDPAGDTEAFF. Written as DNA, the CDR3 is TGTGCCAGCAGGGACCCGGCAGGGGACACTGAAGCTTTCTTT.